The 6 T cell receptor beta chains below were found in one sample sequenced in a study of T-cell reconstitution after alpha-beta-depleted transplantation in children. Unique molecular identifiers were used in preparing the TCRbeta library. TCRdb processed the PCR reads anew with MiXCR; each CDR3 protein has one entry. The sample has 450,000 to 550,000 distinct CDR3 sequences, about 10% seen once. This sample comprised PBMCs, mostly from graft donor cells, obtained 180 days after TCRalphabeta/CD19-depleted stem cell transplant. All receptors derive from a female patient aged 2-15 years who had a stem cell transplant for aplastic anemia, so the T cells may come from the graft donor.

This clonotype was counted between two and nine times. The rearrangement joins TRBV20-1 to TRBJ2-7; 7 positions agree with TRBD1. Trimming took 2 bases from V and 5 from J; bases not matched to a gene: 9. The CDR3 is 14 residues long. Germline CDR1 and CDR2: DFQATT and SNEGSKA (reference sequence). Written as DNA, the CDR3 is TGCAGTGCTAGAACGGGACAGAAACTAAACGAGCAGTACTTC. It codes for CSARTGQKLNEQYF.

This clonotype showed up many times. The chain uses TRBV18 and TRBJ1-4; D perhaps matches TRBD1 (5 bases). Deletions cut 6 bases from V and 8 bases from J, with 16 bases between. The CDR3 contains 14 residues. Germline V lookup: CDR1 KGHSH, CDR2 LQKENI. DNA for the CDR3: TGTGCCAGCTCTCGGGACCAGACAGCCGAAAAACTGTTTTTT. It yields the protein CASSRDQTAEKLFF.

This clonotype was detected many times. The chain recombines TRBV7-8 with TRBJ1-1; D gene ambiguous. In germline, CDR1 is SGHVS, CDR2 FQNEAQ. Trimming took off 2 bases at V and 0 bases at J, with 16 bases between the two ends. This CDR3 has 17 residues. The CDR3 loop reads CASSLPPGRRMNTEAFF. In DNA form, the CDR3 reads TGTGCCAGCAGCTTACCCCCCGGCAGGAGGATGAACACTGAAGCTTTCTTT.

This clonotype was seen ten or more times. V usage is TRBV21-1 and J usage is TRBJ1-5. TRBV21-1 is a documented pseudogene. The CDR3 is 13 residues long. For the CDR3, the DNA is TGTGCCAGCAGCCGGCCGGTGGGCTCGGCCCAGCATTTT. Protein sequence: CASSRPVGSAQHF.

The table lists this clonotype with a few counts. CDR3 coding DNA: TGTGCCAGCAACATCGGACAGGGGGCAGACATTCAGTACTTC. This codes for CASNIGQGADIQYF. This chain joins TRBV12-3 or TRBV12-4 and TRBJ2-4, with 11 bases fitting TRBD1. Trimming removed 7 bases from V and 8 bases from J; junction bases left unmatched: 7. This CDR3 spans 14 amino acids.

The chain carries TRBV28 and TRBJ2-5, with D possibly matching TRBD2 (5 bases). The germline V gene encodes CDR1 MDHEN and CDR2 SYDVKM. The CDR3 loop spans 15 amino acids. Trimming took 6 bases from V and 5 from J, leaving 19 bases between them. The CDR3 region has the DNA TGTGCCAGCAGCGCCGGGATTGAGCCCCGGGAGACCCAGTACTTC. It translates to CASSAGIEPRETQYF.